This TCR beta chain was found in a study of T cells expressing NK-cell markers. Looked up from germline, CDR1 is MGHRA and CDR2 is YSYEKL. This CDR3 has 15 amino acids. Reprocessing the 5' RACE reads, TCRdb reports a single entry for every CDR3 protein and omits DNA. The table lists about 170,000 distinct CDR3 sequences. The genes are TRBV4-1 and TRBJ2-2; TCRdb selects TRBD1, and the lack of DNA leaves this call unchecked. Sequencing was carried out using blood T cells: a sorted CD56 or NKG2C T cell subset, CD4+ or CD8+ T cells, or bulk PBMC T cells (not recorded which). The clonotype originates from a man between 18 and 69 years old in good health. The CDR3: CASTRQGMNTGELFF.